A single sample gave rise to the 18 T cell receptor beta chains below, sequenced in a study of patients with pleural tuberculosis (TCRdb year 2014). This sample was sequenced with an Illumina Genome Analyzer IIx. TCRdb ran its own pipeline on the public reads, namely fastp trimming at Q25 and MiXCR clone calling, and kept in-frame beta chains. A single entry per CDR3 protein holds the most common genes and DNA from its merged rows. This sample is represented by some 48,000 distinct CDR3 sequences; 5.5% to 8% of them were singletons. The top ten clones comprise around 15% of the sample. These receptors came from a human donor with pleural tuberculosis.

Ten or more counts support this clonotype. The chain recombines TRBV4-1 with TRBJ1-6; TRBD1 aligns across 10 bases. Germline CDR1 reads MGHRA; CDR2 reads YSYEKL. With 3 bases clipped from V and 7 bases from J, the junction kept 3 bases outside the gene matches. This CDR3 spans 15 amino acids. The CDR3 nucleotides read TGCGCCAGCAGCCAGGGACAGGGGACGAATTCACCCCTCCACTTT. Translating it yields CASSQGQGTNSPLHF.

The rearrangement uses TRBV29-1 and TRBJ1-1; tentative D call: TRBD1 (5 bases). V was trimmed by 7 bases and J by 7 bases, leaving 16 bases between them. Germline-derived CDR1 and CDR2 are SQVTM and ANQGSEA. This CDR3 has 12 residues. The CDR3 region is CSGLRDGDEAFF. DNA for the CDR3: TGCAGCGGGCTACGGGACGGCGATGAAGCTTTCTTT.

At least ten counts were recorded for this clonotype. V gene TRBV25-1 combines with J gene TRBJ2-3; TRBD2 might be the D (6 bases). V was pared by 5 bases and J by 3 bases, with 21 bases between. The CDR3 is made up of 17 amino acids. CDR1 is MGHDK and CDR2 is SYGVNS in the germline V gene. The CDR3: CASSPFRGKPGTDTQYF. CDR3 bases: TGTGCCAGCAGTCCCTTTCGGGGGAAACCCGGGACAGATACGCAGTATTTT.

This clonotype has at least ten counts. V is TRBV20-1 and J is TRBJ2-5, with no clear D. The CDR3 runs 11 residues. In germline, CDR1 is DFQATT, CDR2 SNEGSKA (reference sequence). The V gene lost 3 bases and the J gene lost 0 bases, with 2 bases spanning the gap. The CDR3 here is CSASHQETQYF. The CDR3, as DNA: TGCAGTGCTAGTCACCAAGAGACCCAGTACTTC.

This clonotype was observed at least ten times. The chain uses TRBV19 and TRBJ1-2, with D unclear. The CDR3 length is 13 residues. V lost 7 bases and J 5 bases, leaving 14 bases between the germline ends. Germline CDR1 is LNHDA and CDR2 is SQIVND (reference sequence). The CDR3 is CASTLGGLYGYTF. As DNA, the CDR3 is TGTGCCAGTACCCTCGGCGGGTTATATGGCTACACCTTC.

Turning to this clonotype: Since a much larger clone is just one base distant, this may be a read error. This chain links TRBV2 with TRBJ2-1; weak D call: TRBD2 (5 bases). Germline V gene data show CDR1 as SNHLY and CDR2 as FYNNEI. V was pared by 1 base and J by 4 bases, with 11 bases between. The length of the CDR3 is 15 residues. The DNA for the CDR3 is TGTGCCAGCAGTGAAGATGATAGCGCTTACAATGAGCAGTTCTTC. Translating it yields CASSEDDSAYNEQFF.

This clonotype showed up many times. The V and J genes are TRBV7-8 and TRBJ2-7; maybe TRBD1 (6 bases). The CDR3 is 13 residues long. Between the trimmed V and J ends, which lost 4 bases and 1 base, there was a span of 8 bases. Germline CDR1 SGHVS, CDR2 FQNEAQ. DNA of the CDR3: TGTGCCAGCAGCTCGGGACATTCCTACGAGCAGTACGTC. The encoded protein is CASSSGHSYEQYV.

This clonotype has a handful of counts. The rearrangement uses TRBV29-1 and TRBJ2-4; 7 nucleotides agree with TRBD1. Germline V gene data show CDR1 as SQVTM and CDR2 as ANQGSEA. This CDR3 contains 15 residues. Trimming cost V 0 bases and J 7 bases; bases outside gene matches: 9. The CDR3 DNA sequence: TGCAGCGTTGAAGAGGGGAACAGGGGAATGAACATTCAGTACTTC. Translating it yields CSVEEGNRGMNIQYF.

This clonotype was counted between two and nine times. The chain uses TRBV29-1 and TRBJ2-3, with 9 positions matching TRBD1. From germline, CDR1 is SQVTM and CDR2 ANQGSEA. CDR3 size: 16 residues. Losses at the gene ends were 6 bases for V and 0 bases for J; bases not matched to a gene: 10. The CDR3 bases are TGCAGCGTGAGCCGGGACAGGGTTACGAGCACAGATACGCAGTATTTT. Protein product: CSVSRDRVTSTDTQYF.

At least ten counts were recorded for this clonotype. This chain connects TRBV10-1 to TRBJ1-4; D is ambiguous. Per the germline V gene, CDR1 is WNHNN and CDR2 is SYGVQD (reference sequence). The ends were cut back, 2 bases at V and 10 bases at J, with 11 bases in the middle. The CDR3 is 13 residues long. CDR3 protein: CASSEPGGGKLFF. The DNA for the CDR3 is TGCGCCAGCAGTGAGCCGGGAGGAGGAAAACTGTTTTTT.

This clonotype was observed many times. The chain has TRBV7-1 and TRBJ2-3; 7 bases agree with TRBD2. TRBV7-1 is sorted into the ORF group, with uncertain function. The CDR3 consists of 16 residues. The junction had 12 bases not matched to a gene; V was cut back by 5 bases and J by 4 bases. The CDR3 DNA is TGTGCCAGCAGCGCAAAAACCGGGACTAAGGCAGATACGCAGTATTTT. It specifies CASSAKTGTKADTQYF.

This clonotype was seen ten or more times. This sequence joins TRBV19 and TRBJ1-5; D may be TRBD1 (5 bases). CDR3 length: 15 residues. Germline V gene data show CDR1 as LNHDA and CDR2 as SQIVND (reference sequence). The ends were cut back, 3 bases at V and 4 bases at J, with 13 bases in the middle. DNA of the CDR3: TGTGCCAGTAGTATCTCAGGGAACCATAATCAGCCCCAGCATTTT. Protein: CASSISGNHNQPQHF.

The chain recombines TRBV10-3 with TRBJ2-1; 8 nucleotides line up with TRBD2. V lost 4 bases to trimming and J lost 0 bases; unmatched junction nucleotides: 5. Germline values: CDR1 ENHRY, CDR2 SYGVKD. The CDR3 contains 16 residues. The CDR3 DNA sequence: TGTGCCATCAGTGTGCGACTAGCGCGCTCCTACAATGAGCAGTTCTTC. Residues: CAISVRLARSYNEQFF.

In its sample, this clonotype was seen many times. The CDR3 nucleotides read TGTGCCAGCAGCTTAGTCCTAGGGGACGAGCAGTACTTC. Protein sequence: CASSLVLGDEQYF. V and J are TRBV11-1 and TRBJ2-7; perhaps TRBD1 as D (5 bases). The germline V gene encodes CDR1 SGHAT and CDR2 FQDESV (reference sequence). The CDR3 is made up of 13 amino acids. Trimming removed 1 base at V and 5 bases at J, with 9 bases between. Combining the CDR3 with reference TRBV11-1 and TRBJ2-7 gives the whole variable domain EAEVAQSPRYKITEKSQAVAFWCDPISGHATLYWYRQILGQGPELLVQFQDESVVDDSQLPKDRFSAERLKGVDSTLKIQPAELGDSAMYLCASSLVLGDEQYFGPGTRLTVT.

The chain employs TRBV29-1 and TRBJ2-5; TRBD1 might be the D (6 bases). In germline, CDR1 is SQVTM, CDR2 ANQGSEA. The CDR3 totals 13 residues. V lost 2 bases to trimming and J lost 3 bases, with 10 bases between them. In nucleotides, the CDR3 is TGCAGCGTTGAATTAACAGGGAAAGAGACCCAGTACTTC. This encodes CSVELTGKETQYF.

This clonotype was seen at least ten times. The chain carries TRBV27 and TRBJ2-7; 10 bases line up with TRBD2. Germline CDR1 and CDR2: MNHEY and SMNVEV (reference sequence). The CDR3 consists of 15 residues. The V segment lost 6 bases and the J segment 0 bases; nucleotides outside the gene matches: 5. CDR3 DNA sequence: TGTGCCAGCAGACAAGGACTAGCGGTCTCCTACGAGCAGTACTTC. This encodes CASRQGLAVSYEQYF.

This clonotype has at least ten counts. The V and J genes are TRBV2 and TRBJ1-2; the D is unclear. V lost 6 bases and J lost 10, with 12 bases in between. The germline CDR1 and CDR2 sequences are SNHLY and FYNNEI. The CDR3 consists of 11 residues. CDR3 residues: CASSLKWDYTF. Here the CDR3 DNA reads TGTGCCAGCAGCTTGAAGTGGGACTACACCTTC. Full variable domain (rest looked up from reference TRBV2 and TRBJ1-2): EPEVTQTPSHQVTQMGQEVILRCVPISNHLYFYWYRQILGQKVEFLVSFYNNEISEKSEIFDDQFSVERPDGSNFTLKIRSTKLEDSAMYFCASSLKWDYTFGSGTRLTVV.

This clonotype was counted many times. As DNA, the CDR3 is TGTGCCAGCAGCCCCCGACAGGGTAATTCACCCCTCCACTTT. Amino acid sequence: CASSPRQGNSPLHF. The J gene is TRBJ1-6, the V gene TRBV11-2; 7 positions agree with TRBD1. The CDR3 sequence is 14 residues long. The V gene's germline CDR1 is SGHAT and CDR2 FQNNGV. The junction had 4 bases not matched to a gene; V was cut back by 5 bases and J by 6 bases.